What follows describes a single T cell receptor (beta chain). Its antigen is still unknown. Base-call qualities are not available, and no considerably larger clone is one nucleotide away. TCRbeta CDR3 regions were amplified from genomic DNA using the immunoSEQ Assay, a bias-controlled multiplex PCR. The published analysis was carried out like this. Nucleated cell counts per sample were estimated from amplification of reference gene primers within the assay. To quantify the absolute abundance of each unique TCRbeta CDR3 rearrangement, sequence reads were collapsed and filtered. For each sample, productive Simpson clonality was calculated by taking the square root of Simpson's diversity index across productive rearrangements. TCRdb retrieved this table from immuneACCESS and kept in-frame rearrangements only. Not all clones are present; in checked studies, unresolved V genes account for under half, and no reason is known for the remainder. V, J and clone size were drawn from that table, and D and trimming were deduced from the DNA. Counted in this sample were fewer than 600,000 clones; around 89% of them appeared once. Jointly, the top ten make up less than 2% of the sample.

This sample stems from a study of blood T cell repertoires in COVID-19 (dated by TCRdb to 2018 to 2020). Regarding the research as a whole: The collaborator samples originated in the United States, Italy and Spain and spanned the acute and convalescent phases of COVID-19. The prospective study material was composed of cDNA or gDNA derived from T cells, B-cell-depleted T cells, or PBMCs. Subjects who had been exposed to COVID-19, were actively infected with it, or had recovered from it provided the deeply sampled blood TCRbeta repertoires that made up the dataset. The repertoires were made available in a free public database intended to serve as a resource for research on the immune response to SARS-CoV-2. Samples were obtained from the ongoing ImmuneRACE study (first 160 participants) and from over 1,000 subjects provided by 6 global collaborators. The sample metadata nearly always contained a de-identified subject ID, COVID-19 status, age in years and sex. HLA class I and class II types, where available, came from metadata supplied by the sample provider rather than from assay-based typing. Broad study findings and their caveats: The amount of clinical and demographic metadata varied by source and participant and was provided uncurated.

Participants in the prospective study were aged roughly 18 to 100 years, lived in 20 to 25 United States geographic areas, and enrolled through a virtual design. In the prospective study, participants were assigned to cohorts based on the clinical history participants reported in a screening survey and a study questionnaire. For ImmuneRACE Cohort 3, a participant was defined as recovered based on two consecutive negative NP/OP PCR tests, clearance by a healthcare professional, or resolution of symptoms. Each participant in the prospective study had whole blood, serum and a nasopharyngeal or oropharyngeal swab collected by mobile phlebotomists. Additional blood draws and questionnaires over an approximately 2-month period could optionally be provided by prospective study participants. Before DNA extraction, blood samples from the prospective study were shipped at room temperature or frozen. The sequence was collected from a woman between 40 and 55 years old who had recovered from COVID-19. What was sequenced was PBMCs or T cells enriched from blood (not recorded which).

The CDR3 amino acid sequence is: CASSNRDRLNYGYTF. The nucleotides read TGTGCCAGCAGCAACCGGGACAGACTTAACTATGGCTACACCTTC. The sequence joins TRBV3-1 (or the pseudogene TRBV3-2) to TRBJ1-2, and 7 junction bases match TRBD1. Trimmed from V: 5 bases; trimmed from J: 1 base; junction bases lacking a gene match: 7. Reading from cysteine to phenylalanine, the CDR3 counts 15 amino acids. Only the CDR3 portion is preserved as DNA: 45 bases, with reading frame beginning at the first base. Via the germline V gene (reference sequence), CDR1 is LGHDT and CDR2 YNNKEL.